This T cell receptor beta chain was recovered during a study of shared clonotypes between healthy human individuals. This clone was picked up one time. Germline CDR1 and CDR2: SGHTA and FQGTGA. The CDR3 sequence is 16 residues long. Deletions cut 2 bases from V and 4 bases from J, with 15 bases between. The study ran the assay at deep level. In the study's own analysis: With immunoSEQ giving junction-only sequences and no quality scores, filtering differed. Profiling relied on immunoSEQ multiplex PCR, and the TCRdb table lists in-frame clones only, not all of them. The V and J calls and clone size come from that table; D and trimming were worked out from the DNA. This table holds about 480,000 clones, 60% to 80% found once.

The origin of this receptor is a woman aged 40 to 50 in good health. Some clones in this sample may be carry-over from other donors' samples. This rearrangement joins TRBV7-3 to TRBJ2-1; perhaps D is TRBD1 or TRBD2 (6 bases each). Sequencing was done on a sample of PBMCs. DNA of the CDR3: TGTGCCAGCAGCTTATATTTGGCGGGGACATACAATGAGCAGTTCTTC. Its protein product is CASSLYLAGTYNEQFF.